The rows below give T cell receptor beta chains drawn from one sample of a study of CD8 T cells in ankylosing spondylitis. MiXCR was run by TCRdb on the 5' RACE reads, yielding one entry per CDR3 protein. The table records 450,000 to 550,000 distinct CDR3 sequences, roughly 5% of them present only once. Sequenced input: blood, either unsorted or a sorted T cell fraction (not recorded which). Source of these receptors: a male donor with ankylosing spondylitis. Each CDR3 is given with its conserved first and last residue. Fields, in order: D gene, J gene, V gene, clone size, CDR3 protein, CDR3 DNA. A D gene is named only where the DNA matches it firmly. A clone size is listed for some rows: how often the clone was seen (once, few, many), or a class if it is expanded.

d_call: NA
j_call: TRBJ2-1
v_call: TRBV9
clone_size: NA
cdr3_aa: CASSVPLDRNEQFF
cdr3_nt: TGTGCCAGCAGCGTACCCCTGGACCGGAATGAGCAGTTCTTC

d_call: TRBD1
j_call: TRBJ1-2
v_call: TRBV5-1
clone_size: many
cdr3_aa: CASSLLTGDYGYTF
cdr3_nt: TGCGCCAGCAGCCTACTGACAGGGGACTATGGCTACACCTTC

d_call: NA
j_call: TRBJ2-3
v_call: TRBV10-3
clone_size: many
cdr3_aa: CAISERDTQYF
cdr3_nt: TGTGCCATCAGTGAGAGAGATACGCAGTATTTT

d_call: NA
j_call: TRBJ2-3
v_call: TRBV20-1
clone_size: many
cdr3_aa: CSVPRGGDFTDTQYF
cdr3_nt: TGCAGTGTCCCAAGGGGGGGCGACTTCACAGATACGCAGTATTTT

d_call: NA
j_call: TRBJ1-1
v_call: TRBV20-1
clone_size: many
cdr3_aa: CSASSRGRRSAFF
cdr3_nt: TGCAGTGCTAGCTCCCGGGGGCGGAGGTCCGCTTTCTTT

d_call: TRBD1
j_call: TRBJ1-5
v_call: TRBV5-1
clone_size: many
cdr3_aa: CASSLGTGINQPQHF
cdr3_nt: TGCGCCAGCAGCTTGGGGACAGGGATCAATCAGCCCCAGCATTTT

d_call: NA
j_call: TRBJ2-2
v_call: TRBV6-1
clone_size: many
cdr3_aa: CASSRQMNTGELFF
cdr3_nt: TGTGCCAGCAGCAGACAGATGAACACCGGGGAGCTGTTTTTT

d_call: NA
j_call: TRBJ2-3
v_call: TRBV7-2
clone_size: few
cdr3_aa: CASSLALGLNTDTQYF
cdr3_nt: TGTGCCAGCAGCTTAGCCCTAGGACTGAACACAGATACGCAGTATTTT

d_call: NA
j_call: TRBJ2-1
v_call: TRBV10-3
clone_size: many
cdr3_aa: CAISERSTGVINNEQFF
cdr3_nt: TGTGCCATCAGTGAGAGATCGACGGGAGTGATTAACAATGAGCAGTTCTTC

d_call: NA
j_call: TRBJ2-1
v_call: TRBV12-3/TRBV12-4
clone_size: many
cdr3_aa: CASSLGGFNEQFF
cdr3_nt: TGTGCCAGCAGTTTAGGGGGGTTCAATGAGCAGTTCTTC

d_call: NA
j_call: TRBJ2-2
v_call: TRBV2
clone_size: few
cdr3_aa: CASSSLDVATGELFF
cdr3_nt: TGTGCCAGCAGCTCCTTGGACGTGGCCACCGGGGAGCTGTTTTTT

d_call: NA
j_call: TRBJ2-3
v_call: TRBV6-5
clone_size: many
cdr3_aa: CASSSLESGEPDTQYF
cdr3_nt: TGTGCCAGCAGTTCCCTAGAAAGCGGTGAGCCAGATACGCAGTATTTT

d_call: NA
j_call: TRBJ1-5
v_call: TRBV6-1
clone_size: many
cdr3_aa: CASSRSGIFNQPQHF
cdr3_nt: TGTGCCAGCAGCCGTAGTGGAATCTTCAATCAGCCCCAGCATTTT

d_call: NA
j_call: TRBJ2-1
v_call: TRBV20-1
clone_size: many
cdr3_aa: CSARPPNEQFF
cdr3_nt: TGCAGTGCTAGACCTCCTAATGAGCAGTTCTTC

d_call: NA
j_call: TRBJ2-2
v_call: TRBV5-1
clone_size: many
cdr3_aa: CASSSVGPGELFF
cdr3_nt: TGCGCCAGCAGCTCGGTAGGCCCCGGGGAGCTGTTTTTT

d_call: NA
j_call: TRBJ2-5
v_call: TRBV18
clone_size: NA
cdr3_aa: CASSQGQRETQYF
cdr3_nt: TGTGCCAGCTCACAAGGACAACGAGAGACCCAGTACTTC

d_call: NA
j_call: TRBJ2-3
v_call: TRBV20-1
clone_size: many
cdr3_aa: CSARDQLVTDTQYF
cdr3_nt: TGCAGTGCTAGAGATCAACTAGTGACAGATACGCAGTATTTT

d_call: NA
j_call: TRBJ1-2
v_call: TRBV7-2
clone_size: many
cdr3_aa: CASSSGTLVFGYTF
cdr3_nt: TGTGCCAGCAGCTCTGGGACACTCGTATTTGGCTACACCTTC

d_call: NA
j_call: TRBJ2-1
v_call: TRBV3-1
clone_size: few
cdr3_aa: CASSLRDGNEQFF
cdr3_nt: TGTGCCAGCAGCCTCCGCGACGGCAATGAGCAGTTCTTC

d_call: TRBD1
j_call: TRBJ1-2
v_call: TRBV27
clone_size: many
cdr3_aa: CASTRRTDHRGRVSGYTF
cdr3_nt: TGTGCCAGCACTAGAAGGACCGATCACAGGGGGCGAGTAAGTGGCTACACCTTC

d_call: NA
j_call: TRBJ2-5
v_call: TRBV7-9
clone_size: many
cdr3_aa: CASSLMSSQETQYF
cdr3_nt: TGTGCCAGCAGCTTAATGAGCTCCCAAGAGACCCAGTACTTC

d_call: TRBD1
j_call: TRBJ1-4
v_call: TRBV7-9
clone_size: many
cdr3_aa: CASSSDRGREKLFF
cdr3_nt: TGTGCCAGCAGCTCTGACAGGGGTAGGGAAAAACTGTTTTTT

d_call: NA
j_call: TRBJ2-7
v_call: TRBV7-6
clone_size: many
cdr3_aa: CASSLGGYPYEQYF
cdr3_nt: TGTGCCAGCAGCTTAGGGGGCTACCCATACGAGCAGTACTTC

d_call: TRBD1
j_call: TRBJ2-5
v_call: TRBV18
clone_size: NA
cdr3_aa: CASSPRTGGRTETQYF
cdr3_nt: TGTGCCAGCTCACCACGGACAGGGGGCCGTACCGAGACCCAGTACTTC

d_call: NA
j_call: TRBJ1-5
v_call: TRBV27
clone_size: many
cdr3_aa: CASSYTLNQPQHF
cdr3_nt: TGTGCCAGCAGTTACACCCTCAATCAGCCCCAGCATTTT

d_call: NA
j_call: TRBJ1-6
v_call: TRBV28
clone_size: many
cdr3_aa: CASSLAKANSPLHF
cdr3_nt: TGTGCCAGCAGTTTAGCTAAGGCTAATTCACCCCTCCACTTT

d_call: TRBD2
j_call: TRBJ2-7
v_call: TRBV4-1
clone_size: few
cdr3_aa: CASSLPQAGLAGGEQYF
cdr3_nt: TGCGCCAGCAGCCTCCCCCAGGCCGGGCTAGCGGGAGGAGAGCAGTACTTC

d_call: TRBD1
j_call: TRBJ2-6
v_call: TRBV7-9
clone_size: many
cdr3_aa: CASSPRDRVGDVLTF
cdr3_nt: TGTGCCAGCAGCCCCCGGGACAGGGTGGGGGACGTCCTGACTTTC